The rows below give T cell receptor beta chains drawn from one sample of a study of shared clonotypes between healthy human individuals. Produced via immunoSEQ multiplex PCR; TCRdb's table is partial and in-frame only. The sample has about 380,000 clones, 95% to 97% seen once. Input material: memory CD8+ T cells sorted from blood. The receptor source for this set is a man aged 30-40 years in good health. Both conserved end residues are part of each CDR3. Expanded clones are given a class, and other clones once, few, many or no size at all.

J | V | size | CDR3
TRBJ2-7 | TRBV7-9 | - | CASSHSRSGYEQYF
TRBJ2-7 | TRBV15 | - | CATSRDPTGAYEQYF
TRBJ1-1 | TRBV7-9 | - | CTSSFSTGGRSEAFF
TRBJ1-4 | TRBV6-1 | - | CASSEARGNEKLFF
TRBJ2-1 | TRBV10-1 | - | CASRGNEQFF
TRBJ2-7 | TRBV4-1 | - | CASSQGPDYPYEQYF
TRBJ2-5 | TRBV27 | - | CASSLSGQGKQTQYF
TRBJ2-5 | TRBV28 | once | CASRGTVQETQYF
TRBJ2-7 | TRBV5-1 | - | CASSLATGFGSYEQYF
TRBJ1-3 | TRBV7-2 | - | CASSSQVSGNTIYF
TRBJ2-7 | TRBV27 | - | CASSLRASRYEQYF
TRBJ1-1 | TRBV27 | - | CASSPTGDTEAFF
TRBJ2-7 | TRBV27 | once | CASSSGIAGGPPTYF
TRBJ2-1 | TRBV2 | - | CASNGRLSGSSYNEQFF
TRBJ2-1 | TRBV2 | - | CASSLIHFSYNEQFF
TRBJ2-5 | TRBV18 | - | CACGAVQETQHF
TRBJ2-5 | TRBV2 | - | CASSEWRQETQYF